This TCR beta chain derives from a study of blood T cell repertoires in COVID-19. Study at large: The United States, Italy and Spain supplied acute and convalescent COVID-19 samples. PBMCs, B-cell-depleted T cells, or T cells provided the cDNA or gDNA that made up the material.

How the authors handled the data: From reference gene primer amplification, estimates of nucleated cell counts were derived. TCRdb's table, derived via immunoSEQ multiplex PCR, lists solely in-frame clones and lacks some. The D gene and trimming were derived from the DNA, and the V and J assignments and clone size from that table. This repertoire shows about 200,000 clones, around nine tenths found once; its top ten account for 6.2%. Per the germline V gene, CDR1 is SGHTA and CDR2 is FQGNSA. This CDR3 spans 16 amino acids. J gave up 2 bases and V 5 bases, and 8 bases lay outside the gene matches. Source material: peripheral blood. The sequence came from a man aged 55 to 69 who had recovered from COVID-19. The rearrangement uses TRBV7-2 and TRBJ1-3; 8 bases match TRBD1. This CDR3 reads CASSLYRGMAGNTIYF. The CDR3 bases are TGTGCCAGCAGCCTTTACAGGGGGATGGCTGGAAACACCATATATTTT.